A selection of T cell receptor beta chains follows, all from one sample in a study of identical twins. MiXCR, applied by TCRdb to the 5' RACE reads, yields one record per CDR3 protein. This table holds some 320,000 distinct CDR3 sequences, around 12% found once. These data are also associated with another study on yellow fever vaccine responses in identical twins.

The sample was CD8+ T cells sorted from blood. Receptors originate from a woman aged 18-30 years in good health. CDR3s include the opening cysteine and the closing phenylalanine or tryptophan. D genes are given only for firm matches. Size is omitted from some rows. Given values are once, few, many or a class for expanded clones.

v_gene,abundance,d_gene,j_gene,CDR3nt,CDR3aa
TRBV5-5,many,.,TRBJ2-3,TGTGCCAGCAGCTTGTTGCTGGGAGTGGGCACAGATACGCAGTATTTT,CASSLLLGVGTDTQYF
TRBV7-9,.,TRBD1,TRBJ1-2,TGTGCCAGCAGCTTAAATTTAGTAGGACAGGGTGATGGCTACACCTTC,CASSLNLVGQGDGYTF
TRBV11-1,.,TRBD1,TRBJ2-6,TGTGCCAGCAGCTTAACCGGGACAGGCCCCTCTGGGGCCAACGTCCTGACTTTC,CASSLTGTGPSGANVLTF
TRBV11-2,many,TRBD1,TRBJ2-1,TGTGCCAGCAGCGCCCCCGGGACAGGGTTTCAAACGAAGCGAGGTGAGCAGTTCTTC,CASSAPGTGFQTKRGEQFF
TRBV20-1,few,.,TRBJ2-7,TGCAGTGCTAGCAGCGGACTCGAGGTTTTTGACTACGAGCAGCACTTC,CSASSGLEVFDYEQHF
TRBV27,.,.,TRBJ2-7,TGTGCCAGCAGTTTCCTGGACTCCTACGAGCAGTACTTC,CASSFLDSYEQYF
TRBV28,few,TRBD2,TRBJ2-1,TGTGCCAGCAGTCATTTCAGACTAGCGGGAGGTTCTGAGCAGTTCTTC,CASSHFRLAGGSEQFF
TRBV5-5,many,TRBD2,TRBJ2-3,TGTGCCAGCAGCACGGGGGGGCAAGGTGGAGATACGCAGTATTTT,CASSTGGQGGDTQYF
TRBV11-2,few,TRBD2,TRBJ2-1,TGTGCCAGCAGCTTTAGCGGGAGGGCCGAGGACAATGAGCAGTTCTTC,CASSFSGRAEDNEQFF
TRBV7-2,.,TRBD2,TRBJ2-1,TGTGCCAGCAGCTGGGGAGGGACTAGCCGGGATGAGCAGTTCTTC,CASSWGGTSRDEQFF
TRBV6-5,few,.,TRBJ2-2,TGTGCCAGCAGTTACTCGGGGGGTCGCGGGGAGCTGTTTTTT,CASSYSGGRGELFF
TRBV7-9,few,.,TRBJ2-1,TGTGCCAGCAGCCCCCAGGGGGACTTGGGGGTCTTC,CASSPQGDLGVF
TRBV27,few,.,TRBJ1-5,TGTGCCAGCAGTTTCAAGGGCGAGAATCAGCCCCAGCATTTT,CASSFKGENQPQHF
TRBV6-5,.,.,TRBJ1-2,TGTGCCAGCAGTTTCGGACAGACTACCTATGGCTACACCTTC,CASSFGQTTYGYTF
TRBV28,.,.,TRBJ2-7,TGTGCCAGCAGTTTCTATGCGGGGAACGAGCAGTACTTC,CASSFYAGNEQYF
TRBV4-1,few,TRBD2,TRBJ2-7,TGCGCCAGCAGCCAAGACACTAGCGGGAGGGCCTGGGAGCAGTACTTC,CASSQDTSGRAWEQYF
TRBV6-4,few,.,TRBJ1-1,TGTGCCAGCAGTGACGAGGAGACAAGTGAAGCTTTCTTT,CASSDEETSEAFF
TRBV14,few,TRBD2,TRBJ2-1,TGTGCCAGCAGCCAAACCGCTAGCGGGAGGGCCGATGAGCAGTTCTTC,CASSQTASGRADEQFF
TRBV24-1,.,TRBD1,TRBJ1-6,TGTGCCACCAGTGAAGGGGACAGAAATAATTCACCCCTCCACTTT,CATSEGDRNNSPLHF
TRBV29-1,many,TRBD2,TRBJ2-1,TGCAGCGTTGATACTAGCGGGGGGTACAATGAGCAGTTCTTC,CSVDTSGGYNEQFF
TRBV20-1,.,TRBD1,TRBJ1-1,TGCAGTGCCGTGACAGGGGATGTTGAAGCTTTCTTT,CSAVTGDVEAFF
TRBV12-3/TRBV12-4,.,.,TRBJ2-7,TGTGCCAGCAGTTTAATGGCCCGGCGGTACGAGCAGTACTTC,CASSLMARRYEQYF
TRBV12-3/TRBV12-4,many,.,TRBJ1-6,TGTGCCAGCAGTTGGAGTGATGGCCCCTATAATTCACCCCTCCACTTT,CASSWSDGPYNSPLHF
TRBV3-1,few,TRBD2,TRBJ2-3,TGTGCCAGCAGCCATACTAGCGGGGGGGCAGCAGATACGCAGTATTTT,CASSHTSGGAADTQYF
TRBV10-3,few,TRBD2,TRBJ2-1,TGTGCCATCAGTGACCGAGGGACTAGCGGGGGCAACAATGAGCAGTTCTTC,CAISDRGTSGGNNEQFF
TRBV7-8,few,TRBD2,TRBJ2-3,TGTGCCAGCAGCCTCGAATATATAACCTACGGGACTACCACAGATACGCAGTATTTT,CASSLEYITYGTTTDTQYF
TRBV20-1,.,.,TRBJ2-7,TGCAGTGCTAGAGATCTAGGAGAGGCAACCTACGAGCAGTACTTC,CSARDLGEATYEQYF
TRBV19,few,.,TRBJ2-1,TGTGCCAGTAGTATCGGGAGTTTATACAATGAGCAGTTCTTC,CASSIGSLYNEQFF
TRBV10-1,.,TRBD2,TRBJ2-1,TGCGCCAGCCCAGCGGCGCTCCTAGCGGGGAAGGGCGAGCAGTTCTTC,CASPAALLAGKGEQFF
TRBV12-3/TRBV12-4,few,.,TRBJ2-1,TGTGCCAGCAGTTTAGCGACCCGGTGGAATGAGCAGTTCTTC,CASSLATRWNEQFF
TRBV10-3,.,TRBD1,TRBJ2-5,TGTGCCATCAGTCGGACAGGACAAGAGACCCAGTACTTC,CAISRTGQETQYF
TRBV7-8,.,.,TRBJ2-4,TGTGCCAGCAGCCCCCGACAGGACTCAGCCAAAAACATTCAGTACTTC,CASSPRQDSAKNIQYF
TRBV12-5,.,TRBD2,TRBJ2-1,TGTGCTAGTGGTTTTCCACCCAGCGGGAGACCCTACAATGAGCAGTTCTTC,CASGFPPSGRPYNEQFF
TRBV20-1,.,TRBD2,TRBJ2-5,TGCAGTGCTAGAGATTGGACTAGCGTACAAGAGACCCAGTACTTC,CSARDWTSVQETQYF
TRBV25-1,.,TRBD1,TRBJ2-1,TGTGCCAGTCTTACCGGGACAGGGGTTTACAATGAGCAGTTCTTC,CASLTGTGVYNEQFF
TRBV12-3/TRBV12-4,many,TRBD1,TRBJ2-1,TGTGCCAGCCGACAGGGGCTGGATGAGCAGTTCTTC,CASRQGLDEQFF
TRBV28,many,.,TRBJ2-5,TGTGCCAGCACCCCTTGGGGGGAGGTTAACGAGGGGGAGACCCAGTACTTC,CASTPWGEVNEGETQYF
TRBV24-1,.,.,TRBJ1-5,TGTGCCACCAGTGATCCCCGTGCGGGGGCTCATCAGCCCCAGCATTTT,CATSDPRAGAHQPQHF
TRBV6-1,.,TRBD2,TRBJ2-1,TGTGCCAGCAGCCGGACTAGCGGGGGGGCCATCCTCTACAATGAGCAGTTCTTC,CASSRTSGGAILYNEQFF
TRBV5-5,.,TRBD1,TRBJ2-7,TGTGCCAGCAGCTCGGACCAGGGGGCGCGGTACGAGCAGTACTTC,CASSSDQGARYEQYF
TRBV5-1,many,TRBD1,TRBJ2-7,TGCGCCAGCAGCTTCACAGGGGACGTCGGCTACGAGCAGTACTTC,CASSFTGDVGYEQYF
TRBV28,few,TRBD1,TRBJ1-5,TGTGCCAGCAGCCTGGACAGGGGGCGAGGCAATCAGCCCCAGCATTTT,CASSLDRGRGNQPQHF
TRBV12-3/TRBV12-4,few,TRBD2,TRBJ2-7,TGTGCCAGCAGTATCACTAGCGTAGACGAGCAGTACTTC,CASSITSVDEQYF
TRBV20-1,.,.,TRBJ2-1,TGCAGTGCTATGGAGAGGGGAGAAAACAATGAGCAGTTCTTC,CSAMERGENNEQFF
TRBV5-1,.,TRBD2,TRBJ2-1,TGCGCCAGCAGCTTGTCGACTAGCGGGGATGAGCAGTTCTTC,CASSLSTSGDEQFF
TRBV7-9,.,TRBD1,TRBJ2-7,TGTGCCAGCAGCTTAGCTTCCAGGGGGCTCTACGAGCAGTACTTC,CASSLASRGLYEQYF
TRBV10-3,many,.,TRBJ1-1,TGTGCCATCAGTGACCCGATGGGGGGACACACTGAAGCTTTCTTT,CAISDPMGGHTEAFF